This TCR beta chain was captured by sequencing in a study of cytomegalovirus exposure and HLA in healthy donors. General study results and limits: Roughly even sequencing depth across donors was the assumption behind the presence/absence analyses.

Amplification used 60 Vbeta primers and 13 Jbeta primers. Libraries were prepared by immunoSEQ multiplex PCR; TCRdb keeps only in-frame clonotypes and omits some of them. The repertoire consists of 70,000 to 95,000 clones, with less than 85% occurring once and the leading ten covering roughly 5.4%. Details on this clone: Its specificity is unknown.

Sequenced material: PBMCs. This receptor was identified in a man under 40 in good health and CMV-seropositive.

CDR3: CASSIQAGGEQYF. CDR3 bases: TGTGCCAGTAGTATCCAGGCGGGGGGGGAGCAGTACTTC. V gene TRBV19 combines with J gene TRBJ2-7, with 9 bases lining up with TRBD2. The CDR3 extends over 13 amino acids. Losses at the gene ends were 3 bases for V and 7 bases for J; bases not matched to a gene: 4. Germline loops: CDR1 LNHDA, CDR2 SQIVND (reference sequence). Combining the CDR3 with reference TRBV19 and TRBJ2-7 gives the whole variable domain DGGITQSPKYLFRKEGQNVTLSCEQNLNHDAMYWYRQDPGQGLRLIYYSQIVNDFQKGDIAEGYSVSREKKESFPLTVTSAQKNPTAFYLCASSIQAGGEQYFGPGTRLTVT.